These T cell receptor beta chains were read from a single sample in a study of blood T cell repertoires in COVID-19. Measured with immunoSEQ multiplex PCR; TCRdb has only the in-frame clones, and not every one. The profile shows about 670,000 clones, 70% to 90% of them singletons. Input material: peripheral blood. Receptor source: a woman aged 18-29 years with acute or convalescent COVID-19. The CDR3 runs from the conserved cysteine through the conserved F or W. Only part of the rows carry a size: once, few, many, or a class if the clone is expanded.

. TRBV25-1 CASSHAWANTEAFF
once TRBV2 CASKQRTGLVETQYF
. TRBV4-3 CASSQAGGTGNTIYF
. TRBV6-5 CATKQANYGYTF
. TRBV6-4 CARDQQGSTGELFF
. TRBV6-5 CASSFGSGGSVTQYF
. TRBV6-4 CASSATSGAMDEQFF
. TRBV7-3 CASSAYPPGLAGGNSGSYEQYF
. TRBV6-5 CASSRLQGRNPEAFF
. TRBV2 CASISTGGLLETQYF
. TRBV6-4 CASSFRAGSADTQYF
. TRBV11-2 CASSPNGDHGYTF
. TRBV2 CASSGPGQRHQPQHF
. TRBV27 CASSFGQGLGKAFF
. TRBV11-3 CARRTGGQPQHF
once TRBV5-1 CASSLGRVAGTEQYF
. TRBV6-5 CASSRRGEQYF
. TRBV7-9 CASNSFPLQGSNYGYTF
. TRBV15 CATSSLTGYNEQFF
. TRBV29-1 CSVDRTSYNEQFF
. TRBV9 CASSAQGNTEAFF
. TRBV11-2 CASSLGRGRRSTGYTF
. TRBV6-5 CASMVADTQYF
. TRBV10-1 CASSEYRTGKKKETQYF
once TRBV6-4 CASSPGQPNYGYTF
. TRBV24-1 CAPQGNYGYTF
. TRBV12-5 CASSGNSGPQHF
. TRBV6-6 CASSLDWQPQHF
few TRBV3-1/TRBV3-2 CASSRTRGGRNTEAFF
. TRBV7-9 CASSKTSGGASSYEQYF
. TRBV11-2 CASSPRTSGGGELFF
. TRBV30 CACPGTGTYTEAFF
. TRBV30 CAWSEAAGYEKLFF
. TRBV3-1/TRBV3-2 CASNGGAQETQYF
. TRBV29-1 CSVPGQGTDTQYF
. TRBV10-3 CAISVTTGRDHYGYTF
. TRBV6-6 CASSAHPYNQPQHF
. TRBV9 CASSVDAGLDTQYF
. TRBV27 CASRQTGWREKLFF
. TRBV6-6 CASTKGTGWNEQFF
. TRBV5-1 CASSLAQESYGYTF
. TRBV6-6 CASKKETGNEKLFF
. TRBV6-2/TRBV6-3 CASSYSRTGAFF
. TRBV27 CASSSLGTELYEQYF
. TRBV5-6 CASSLTDRYEQYF
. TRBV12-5 CASGSPGISGNTIYF
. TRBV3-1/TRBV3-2 CASSPTRWTGGTNEKLFF
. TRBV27 CASTTTTSGEWGTQYF
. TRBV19 CASSTPRGGSTGELFF
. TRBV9 CASSPRPFVGGTHEQYF
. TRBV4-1 CASSHDWNMNTEAFF
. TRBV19 CASSIGVQPQHF